The rows below give T cell receptor beta chains drawn from one sample of a study of CD8 T cells in ankylosing spondylitis. TCRdb called the 5' RACE reads again in MiXCR, with one record for every CDR3 protein. Altogether hundreds of thousands of distinct CDR3 sequences are present, roughly a tenth being singletons, with the ten largest covering 21%. Source material: blood, either unsorted or a sorted T cell fraction (not recorded which). These receptors all stem from a male donor with ankylosing spondylitis or in good health (not recorded which). CDR3s include the opening cysteine and the closing phenylalanine or tryptophan. The D gene is left open where the match is weak. Some rows mark clone size as missing; the rest say once, few, many or name a class of expanded clone.

v_call	j_call	clone_size	d_call	cdr3_nt	cdr3_aa
TRBV12-3/TRBV12-4	TRBJ2-3	many	TRBD1	TGTGCCAGCAGTCCCGACAGGGCCCCTCGGGATACGCAGTATTTT	CASSPDRAPRDTQYF
TRBV7-3	TRBJ2-7	.	TRBD1	TGTGCCAGCTCGACAGGGGTCTCCTACGAGCAGTACTTC	CASSTGVSYEQYF
TRBV7-8	TRBJ2-2	many	.	TGTGCCAGCAGCCAACAGTCCCCTGGACGGGGACTCACCGGGGAGCTGTTTTTT	CASSQQSPGRGLTGELFF
TRBV11-1	TRBJ2-3	many	TRBD2	TGTGCCAGCAGCCCCGGGACTAGCGGGGAGCGGGGCACAGATACGCAGTATTTT	CASSPGTSGERGTDTQYF
TRBV5-1	TRBJ2-7	many	TRBD2	TGCGCCAGCAGCTTCACTGGGGGGGTCTACGAGCAGTACTTC	CASSFTGGVYEQYF
TRBV12-3/TRBV12-4	TRBJ2-2	.	.	TGTGCCAGCAGCCCCCCCACGACACTAATCGGGGAGCTGTTTTTT	CASSPPTTLIGELFF
TRBV5-4	TRBJ1-5	many	.	TGTGCCAGCAGCTTCGGGGGAAATCAGCCCCAGCATTTT	CASSFGGNQPQHF
TRBV5-5	TRBJ2-5	many	TRBD2	TGTGCCAGCAGCTTGGTAGGGAGGGGAGGCGTTGAGACCCAGTACTTC	CASSLVGRGGVETQYF
TRBV6-1	TRBJ1-4	few	TRBD1	TGTGCCAGCAGCCCGACAGGGGTTGGAGAAAAACTGTTTTTT	CASSPTGVGEKLFF
TRBV25-1	TRBJ2-3	few	TRBD1	TGTGCCAGCAAAGGGGACAGGGGCACAGATACGCAGTATTTT	CASKGDRGTDTQYF
TRBV6-2/TRBV6-3	TRBJ1-6	many	.	TGTGCCAGCAGTTATACGGGACACAATAATTCACCCCTCCACTTT	CASSYTGHNNSPLHF
TRBV15	TRBJ1-2	.	.	TGTGCCACCAGCGCCGGTACAGGGAGCTACACCTTC	CATSAGTGSYTF
TRBV20-1	TRBJ2-7	.	TRBD2	TGCAGTTCGAGAGAAGGAGCGGGGGGGCCGAGTTACGAGCAGTACTTC	CSSREGAGGPSYEQYF
TRBV29-1	TRBJ1-1	.	.	TGCAGCGCCGCAAAATCAATGAACACTGAAGCTTTCTTT	CSAAKSMNTEAFF
TRBV6-1	TRBJ2-3	many	TRBD2	TGTGCCAGCAGTCCCCGTGGGCTAGCGGGGGGGCCCGGTACGCAGTATTTT	CASSPRGLAGGPGTQYF
TRBV7-6	TRBJ2-1	.	.	TGTGCCAGCAGTTTTTCACCGGGCCCCGGGAGATACAATGAGCAGTTCTTC	CASSFSPGPGRYNEQFF
TRBV5-1	TRBJ2-1	.	.	TGCGCCAGCAGCCCCAACGGGGCGATTGAGCAGTTCTTC	CASSPNGAIEQFF
TRBV7-8	TRBJ2-5	.	TRBD2	TGTGCCAGCAGAGGAAGCCGGGAGGAAGAGACCCAGTACTTC	CASRGSREEETQYF
TRBV20-1	TRBJ2-1	many	.	TGCAGTGCTAGAGATCTGGGGCATGAGCAGTTCTTC	CSARDLGHEQFF
TRBV29-1	TRBJ2-7	many	.	TGCAGCGTTGTTTTCAGGGGTTTCTCCTACGAGCAGTACTTC	CSVVFRGFSYEQYF
TRBV5-1	TRBJ1-1	many	.	TGCGCCAGCAGCTTCGGCCCTGAAGCTTTCTTT	CASSFGPEAFF
TRBV3-1	TRBJ1-5	few	.	TGTGCCAGCGGGTATGAGGGTCAGCCCCAGCATTTT	CASGYEGQPQHF
TRBV5-6	TRBJ2-5	many	.	TGTGCCAGCAGCGAAGACCAAGAGACCCAGTACTTC	CASSEDQETQYF
TRBV7-3	TRBJ2-3	few	.	TGCTTATGGATTAGCACAGATACGCAGTATTTT	CLWISTDTQYF
TRBV29-1	TRBJ1-1	many	.	TGCAGCGTTGGGGGCATGAACACTGAAGCTTTCTTT	CSVGGMNTEAFF
TRBV7-9	TRBJ1-1	few	TRBD1	TGTGCCAGCAGCCCGTATAGGGACAGTAACACTGAAGCTTTCTTT	CASSPYRDSNTEAFF
TRBV5-6	TRBJ1-5	many	.	TGTGCCAGCAGCTTTATGGTTTTGGAGGGACGGGATCAGCCCCAGCATTTT	CASSFMVLEGRDQPQHF
TRBV11-2	TRBJ2-1	few	TRBD1	TGTGCCAGCAGCTTCGACATTGGACAGGGACAAGGCTCCTACAATGAGCAGTTCTTC	CASSFDIGQGQGSYNEQFF